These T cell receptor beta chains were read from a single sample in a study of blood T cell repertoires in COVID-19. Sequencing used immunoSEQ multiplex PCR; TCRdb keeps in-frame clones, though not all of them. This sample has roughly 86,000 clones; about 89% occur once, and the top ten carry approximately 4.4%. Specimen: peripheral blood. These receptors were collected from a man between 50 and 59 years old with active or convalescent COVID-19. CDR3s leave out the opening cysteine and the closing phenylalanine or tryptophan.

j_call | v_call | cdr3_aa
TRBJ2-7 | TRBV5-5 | ASSLGQGAYEQY
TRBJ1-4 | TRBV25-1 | ASSVPGGVYEKLF
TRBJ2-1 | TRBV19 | ASSKSGVYNEQF
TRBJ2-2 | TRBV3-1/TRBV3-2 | ASSQGTGPNTGELF
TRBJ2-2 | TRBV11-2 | ASSWGLAGSAGELF
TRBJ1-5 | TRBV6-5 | ASREEGSNQPQH
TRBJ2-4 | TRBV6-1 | ASSEARGLLAKNIQY
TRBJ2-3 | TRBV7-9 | ASSRSGVQAGDTQY
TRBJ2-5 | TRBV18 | ASSPRKGYQETQY
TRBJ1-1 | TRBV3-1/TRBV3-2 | ASRLQGALWRNTEAF
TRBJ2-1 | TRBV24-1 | ATSDPTGTGNGANEQF
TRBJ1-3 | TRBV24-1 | ANGRKPGQAEVPHSGNTIY
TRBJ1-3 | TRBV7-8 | ASSLDQGGSGNTIY
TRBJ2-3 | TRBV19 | ASSPGLVSTDTQY
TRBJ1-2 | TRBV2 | ASSELGGREGYT
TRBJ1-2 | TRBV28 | ASSSPGQGGHGYT
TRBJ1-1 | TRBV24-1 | ATSDPGVSGTEAF
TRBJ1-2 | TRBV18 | ASSPGQGANYGYT
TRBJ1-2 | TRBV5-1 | ASSLAGGNYGYT
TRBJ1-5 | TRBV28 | ASSSGTGNQPQH
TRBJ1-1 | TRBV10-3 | AITPGFVDTEAF
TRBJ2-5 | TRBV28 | ASSPIPGLAGGRGGETQY
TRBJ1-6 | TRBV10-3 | AISASGTGSSYNSPLH
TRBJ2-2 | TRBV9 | ASSVALKGQGAGGELF
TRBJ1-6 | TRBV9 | ASSGDMGHNSPLH
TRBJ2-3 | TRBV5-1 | ASSLESSGLGTDTQY
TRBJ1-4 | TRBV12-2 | ASRVKQGCNEKLF
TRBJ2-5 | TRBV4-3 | ASSLNEGGYETQY
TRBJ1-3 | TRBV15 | ATSRDRWAGTGNTIY
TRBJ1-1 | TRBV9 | ASSAVGRTEAF
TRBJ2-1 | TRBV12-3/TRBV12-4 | ASSLRGADEQF